This entry lists 21 T cell receptor beta chains sequenced from one sample in a study of blood T cell repertoires in COVID-19 (TCRdb year 2020). Library construction relied on the immunoSEQ multiplex PCR assay. TCRdb stores this immuneACCESS table with in-frame sequences only. Part of the clones is absent; in the studies checked, under half of the shortfall reflects unresolved V genes, and no reason is known for the rest. Here the sample has some 220,000 clones; approximately 81% occur a single time. Of the sample, roughly 5% is held by the ten largest clones. The sequencing sample was made of peripheral blood. These receptor sequences come from a woman aged 60-75 years who had recovered from COVID-19.

This clone was counted only a few times. The chain links TRBV5-6 to TRBJ2-3; 8 bases fit TRBD2. The trim removed 0 bases at V and 6 bases at J, leaving 3 bases unmatched. CDR3 length: 14 amino acids. CDR1 is SGHDT, CDR2 YYEEEE, per germline. DNA of the CDR3: TGTGCCAGCAGCTTGGCGGGGGGGGTGGATACGCAGTATTTT. Protein: CASSLAGGVDTQYF.

The V and J genes are TRBV5-8 and TRBJ1-1, with D perhaps matching TRBD1 (6 bases). The germline CDR1 and CDR2 sequences are SGHTS and YDEGEE. The V end was cut by 4 bases, the J end by 7 bases, with 23 bases between. This CDR3 comprises 16 residues. The CDR3 reads CASSPNPTGVTREAFF. The CDR3 nucleotides are TGTGCCAGCAGCCCGAACCCGACAGGCGTAACCCGTGAAGCTTTCTTT.

The table lists this clone with a count of one. CDR3 DNA sequence: TGTGCCAGCATACGTGGACAGGGCAACAATGAGCAGTTCTTC. This sequence encodes CASIRGQGNNEQFF. This rearrangement joins TRBV2 to TRBJ2-1, with 8 positions matching TRBD1. V was pared by 7 bases and J by 5 bases, with 7 bases of the junction left unmatched. Germline CDR1 SNHLY, CDR2 FYNNEI. The CDR3 sequence is 14 residues long.

The chain couples TRBV4-2 to TRBJ2-5; 11 bases line up with TRBD2. The V gene end was trimmed by 2 bases and the J gene end by 4 bases; junction bases not matched to a gene: 12. CDR1 is LGHNA, CDR2 YNFKEQ, per germline. This CDR3 is built from 18 residues. The CDR3 protein is CASSQSATLAGGGETQYF. The CDR3 DNA reads as TGTGCCAGCAGCCAATCCGCCACTTTAGCGGGGGGGGGAGAGACCCAGTACTTC.

This sequence joins TRBV19 and TRBJ2-7; perhaps TRBD2 as D (6 bases). Per germline, CDR1 LNHDA and CDR2 SQIVND (reference sequence). The CDR3 is 15 amino acids. V lost 5 bases and J lost 4, with 18 bases in between. The CDR3 spells CASSPRDGGVYEQYF. The DNA of the CDR3 is TGTGCCAGTAGTCCCCGGGACGGAGGGGTATACGAGCAGTACTTC.

The chain combines TRBV6-5 with TRBJ1-1; D gene unclear. This CDR3 is built from 15 residues. With 0 bases removed from V and 3 bases from J, the gap between germline ends came to 11 bases. Germline loops: CDR1 MNHEY, CDR2 SVGAGI. The CDR3 bases are TGTGCCAGCAGTTACTCGATTGCCCGGGACACTGAAGCTTTCTTT. It codes for CASSYSIARDTEAFF.

J is TRBJ2-1 and V is TRBV7-9, with 8 bases lining up with TRBD2. Germline CDR1 SEHNR, CDR2 FQNEAQ (reference sequence). V shed 5 bases, J shed 9 bases, and the junction held 9 bases outside the gene matches. The CDR3 is 14 residues long. The CDR3 DNA is TGTGCCAGCAGCGGGGCGGGGGGCCAACCTGAGCAGTTCTTC. Translation: CASSGAGGQPEQFF.

The chain couples TRBV2 to TRBJ2-5; D is possibly TRBD2 (5 bases). CDR3 length equals 13 residues. Deletions cut 3 bases from V and 4 bases from J, with 9 bases between. Germline CDR1 is SNHLY and CDR2 is FYNNEI. The CDR3 loop is CASSENLAETQYF. Written as DNA, the CDR3 is TGTGCCAGCAGTGAGAATCTAGCAGAGACCCAGTACTTC.

The chain joins TRBV29-1 to TRBJ2-2, with 10 bases lining up with TRBD2. This CDR3 has 16 amino acids. After removal of 6 bases from V and 0 bases from J, the junction contained 7 bases not matched to a gene. Per the germline V gene, CDR1 is SQVTM and CDR2 is ANQGSEA. This CDR3 is CSVAGTSEPNTGELFF. The DNA of the CDR3 is TGCAGCGTGGCGGGGACTAGCGAACCGAACACCGGGGAGCTGTTTTTT.

This clone was picked up many times. The chain combines TRBV7-8 with TRBJ1-1; TRBD1 matches at 10 bases. The germline V gene encodes CDR1 SGHVS and CDR2 FQNEAQ. This CDR3 has 16 residues. The ends lost 5 bases at V and 2 bases at J; junction bases unmatched: 8. The CDR3 is CASSERDRGSNTEAFF. CDR3 DNA: TGTGCCAGCAGCGAGCGGGACAGGGGTAGTAACACTGAAGCTTTCTTT.

The CDR3: CASSPSFNTEAFF. The CDR3 nucleotides read TGTGCCAGCAGCCCTAGTTTCAACACTGAAGCTTTCTTT. The V and J genes are TRBV3-1 (or the pseudogene TRBV3-2) and TRBJ1-1; D unclear. From germline, CDR1 is LGHDT and CDR2 YNNKEL (reference sequence). V lost 4 bases, J lost 2 bases, and 8 bases lay in between. The CDR3 is made up of 13 amino acids.

The V call is TRBV9, the J call TRBJ2-3, with D perhaps TRBD2 (5 bases). V was shortened by 0 bases and J by 6 bases, with 8 bases between the two germline ends. This CDR3 contains 13 residues. Germline values: CDR1 SGDLS, CDR2 YYNGEE. CDR3 sequence: CASSVVGADTQYF. In nucleotides, the CDR3 is TGTGCCAGCAGCGTAGTGGGAGCTGATACGCAGTATTTT.

The J gene is TRBJ2-3, the V gene TRBV19, with TRBD1 as a possible D gene (6 bases). CDR1 and CDR2 (germline): LNHDA, SQIVND (reference sequence). This CDR3 has 15 residues. With 1 base removed from V and 3 bases from J, the gap between germline ends came to 11 bases. CDR3 nucleotides: TGTGCCAGTAGTATAGTCAACAGGGAAACAGATACGCAGTATTTT. Translation: CASSIVNRETDTQYF. Full variable domain (remainder filled in from reference TRBV19 and TRBJ2-3): DGGITQSPKYLFRKEGQNVTLSCEQNLNHDAMYWYRQDPGQGLRLIYYSQIVNDFQKGDIAEGYSVSREKKESFPLTVTSAQKNPTAFYLCASSIVNRETDTQYFGPGTRLTVL.

V usage is TRBV4-1 and J usage is TRBJ2-5; 15 bases align to TRBD2. Germline trimming cut 2 bases from V and 5 bases from J; bases unmatched to any gene: 6. Germline V lookup: CDR1 MGHRA, CDR2 YSYEKL. This CDR3 contains 17 residues. The CDR3 DNA is TGCGCCAGCAGCCAACTCCGGACTAGCGGGGGGGCCGAGACCCAGTACTTC. As protein: CASSQLRTSGGAETQYF.

The chain couples TRBV3-1 (or the pseudogene TRBV3-2) to TRBJ2-5; 10 nucleotides line up with TRBD2. This CDR3 is 18 amino acids long. With 0 bases clipped from V and 3 bases from J, the junction kept 10 bases outside the gene matches. CDR1 is LGHDT and CDR2 is YNNKEL in the germline V gene (reference sequence). This CDR3 reads CASSQDPIAGGLKETQYF. Written as DNA, the CDR3 is TGTGCCAGCAGCCAAGATCCAATAGCGGGGGGTTTAAAAGAGACCCAGTACTTC.

The gene calls are TRBV9 and TRBJ2-5; 9 nucleotides align to TRBD1. The V segment lost 1 base and the J segment 4 bases; nucleotides outside the gene matches: 8. The CDR3 has 16 residues. Germline CDR1 reads SGDLS; CDR2 reads YYNGEE. For the CDR3, the DNA is TGTGCCAGCAGCGTAACCCCACAGGGGGCGGGAGAGACCCAGTACTTC. Translated: CASSVTPQGAGETQYF. The full variable domain, completed using reference TRBV9 and TRBJ2-5, is DSGVTQTPKHLITATGQRVTLRCSPRSGDLSVYWYQQSLDQGLQFLIQYYNGEERAKGNILERFSAQQFPDLHSELNLSSLELGDSALYFCASSVTPQGAGETQYFGPGTRLLVL.

The chain is built from TRBV12-3 or TRBV12-4 and TRBJ1-2; TRBD1 agrees at 7 bases. V lost 6 bases to trimming and J lost 8 bases; unmatched junction nucleotides: 6. This CDR3 has 12 residues. The CDR3 nucleotides read TGTGCCAGCAGCCAGGGGGTGGGCGGCTACACCTTC. This gives the protein CASSQGVGGYTF.

This clone was seen only a few times. The CDR3 nucleotides read TGTGCCACCAGCAGAGATCGGGGCAGGGGAGCAGATACGCAGTATTTT. This codes for CATSRDRGRGADTQYF. The chain couples TRBV15 to TRBJ2-3, with D possibly TRBD1 on 6 matching bases. CDR1 and CDR2 (germline): LNHNV, YYDKDF (reference sequence). V lost 0 bases and J lost 4, with 14 bases in between. The CDR3 is 16 amino acids.

The gene calls are TRBV6-6 and TRBJ2-2; maybe TRBD1 (5 bases). CDR1 and CDR2 (germline): MNHNY, SVGAGI (reference sequence). The CDR3 runs to 16 residues. V shed 2 bases and J shed 4 bases, with 14 bases lying between them. The CDR3 loop is CASSYPGDRSTGELFF. The CDR3 bases are TGTGCCAGCAGTTACCCGGGTGACAGATCCACCGGGGAGCTGTTTTTT.

This chain uses TRBV13 with TRBJ2-7, with TRBD2 matching over 12 bases. Germline V gene data show CDR1 as PRHDT and CDR2 as FYEKMQ (reference sequence). The CDR3 is made up of 15 amino acids. Trimming took 5 bases from V and 4 from J; bases not matched to a gene: 6. CDR3 nucleotides: TGTGCCAGCAGCCCCGGGACTAGCGGGCCGTACGAGCAGTACTTC. Translated: CASSPGTSGPYEQYF.

This chain connects TRBV5-1 to TRBJ2-7, with 16 bases lining up with TRBD2. The length of the CDR3 is 17 residues. The trim removed 4 bases at V and 3 bases at J, leaving 7 bases unmatched. Per the germline V gene, CDR1 is SGHRS and CDR2 is YFSETQ. In nucleotides, the CDR3 is TGCGCCAGCAGCGAAGGGACTAGCGGGGGGGCTCTCTACGAGCAGTACTTC. Amino acids: CASSEGTSGGALYEQYF.